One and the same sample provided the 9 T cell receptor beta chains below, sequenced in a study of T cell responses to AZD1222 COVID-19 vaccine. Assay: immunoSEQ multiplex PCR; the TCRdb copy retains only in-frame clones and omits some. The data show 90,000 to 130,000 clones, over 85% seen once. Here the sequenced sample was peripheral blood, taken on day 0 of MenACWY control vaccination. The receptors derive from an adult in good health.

This CDR3 is CASSLEVGEVLEQYF. The CDR3 DNA follows: TGTGCCAGCAGCTTAGAGGTTGGAGAGGTCTTAGAGCAGTACTTC. J is TRBJ2-7 and V is TRBV7-6; D unresolved. Germline V gives CDR1 SGHVS, CDR2 FNYEAQ. The CDR3 is made up of 15 amino acids. Trimming stripped 1 base from V and 7 bases from J, with 17 bases between. The entire variable domain, with the rest obtained from reference TRBV7-6 and TRBJ2-7, is as follows: GAGVSQSPRYKVTKRGQDVALRCDPISGHVSLYWYRQALGQGPEFLTYFNYEAQQDKSGLPNDRFSAERPEGSISTLTIQRTEQRDSAMYRCASSLEVGEVLEQYFGPGTRLTVT.

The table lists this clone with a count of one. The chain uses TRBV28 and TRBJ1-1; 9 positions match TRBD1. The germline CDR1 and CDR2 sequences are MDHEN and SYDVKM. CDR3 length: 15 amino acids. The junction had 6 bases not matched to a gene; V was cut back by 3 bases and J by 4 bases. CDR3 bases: TGTGCCAGCAGTTTCGTTTACAGGGGGCCCACTGAAGCTTTCTTT. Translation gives CASSFVYRGPTEAFF.

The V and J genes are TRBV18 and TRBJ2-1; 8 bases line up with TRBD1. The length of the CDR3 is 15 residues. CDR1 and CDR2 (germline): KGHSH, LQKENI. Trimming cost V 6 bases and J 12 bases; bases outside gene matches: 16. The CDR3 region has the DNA TGTGCCAGCTCCCCCGGACAGGGTCAAGGGAAGGGGCAGTTCTTC. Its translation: CASSPGQGQGKGQFF.

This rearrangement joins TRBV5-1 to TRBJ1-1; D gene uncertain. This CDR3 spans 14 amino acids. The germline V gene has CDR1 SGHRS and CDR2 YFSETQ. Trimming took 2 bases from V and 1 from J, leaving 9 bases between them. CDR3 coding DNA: TGCGCCAGCAGCTTCTCCGGTAGGAACACTGAAGCTTTCTTT. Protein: CASSFSGRNTEAFF. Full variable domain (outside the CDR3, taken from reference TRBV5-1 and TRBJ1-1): KAGVTQTPRYLIKTRGQQVTLSCSPISGHRSVSWYQQTPGQGLQFLFEYFSETQRNKGNFPGRFSGRQFSNSRSEMNVSTLELGDSALYLCASSFSGRNTEAFFGQGTRLTVV.

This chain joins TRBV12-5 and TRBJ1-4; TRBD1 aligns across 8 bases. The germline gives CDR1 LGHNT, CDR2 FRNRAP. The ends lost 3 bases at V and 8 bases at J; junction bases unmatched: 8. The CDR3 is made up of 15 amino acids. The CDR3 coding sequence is TGTGCTAGTGGTTTTCTGACAGGGGAATTAGAAAAACTGTTTTTT. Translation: CASGFLTGELEKLFF.

The CDR3 sequence is CAWSAGVNTEAFF. The CDR3 DNA is TGTGCCTGGAGTGCGGGGGTAAACACTGAAGCTTTCTTT. The chain is built from TRBV30 and TRBJ1-1, with a weak D call TRBD1 (5 bases). CDR1 and CDR2 from the germline V gene are GTSNPN and SVGIG (reference sequence). This CDR3 has 13 amino acids. The V gene lost 1 base and the J gene lost 2 bases, with 8 bases spanning the gap.

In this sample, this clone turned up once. CDR3 amino acids: CASSLAGKEGDGYTF. The CDR3 nucleotides are TGTGCCAGCAGCTTGGCCGGTAAAGAGGGTGATGGCTACACCTTC. The J gene is TRBJ1-2, the V gene TRBV5-4; no definite D call. V was trimmed by 0 bases and J by 6 bases, leaving 15 bases between them. Germline V gene data show CDR1 as SGHNT and CDR2 as YYREEE (reference sequence). This CDR3 spans 15 amino acids.

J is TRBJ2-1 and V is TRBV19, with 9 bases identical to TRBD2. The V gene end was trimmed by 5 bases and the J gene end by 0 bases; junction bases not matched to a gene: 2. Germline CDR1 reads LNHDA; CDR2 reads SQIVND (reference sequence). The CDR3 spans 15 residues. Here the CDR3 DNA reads TGTGCCAGTAGTTCTAGCGGGGTCTCCTACAATGAGCAGTTCTTC. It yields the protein CASSSSGVSYNEQFF.

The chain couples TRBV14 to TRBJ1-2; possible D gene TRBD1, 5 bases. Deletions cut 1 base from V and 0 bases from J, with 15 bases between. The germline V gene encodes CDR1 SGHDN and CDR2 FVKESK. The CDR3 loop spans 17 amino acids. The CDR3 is CASSQAFLAGTNYGYTF. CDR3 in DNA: TGTGCCAGCAGCCAAGCGTTCTTGGCAGGGACTAACTATGGCTACACCTTC. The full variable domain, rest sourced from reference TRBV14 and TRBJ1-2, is EAGVTQFPSHSVIEKGQTVTLRCDPISGHDNLYWYRRVMGKEIKFLLHFVKESKQDESGMPNNRFLAERTGGTYSTLKVQPAELEDSGVYFCASSQAFLAGTNYGYTFGSGTRLTVV.